This T cell receptor beta chain was documented in a study of cytomegalovirus exposure and HLA in healthy donors. The table came from immunoSEQ multiplex PCR; TCRdb's copy has only in-frame clones and leaves some out. The repertoire consists of about 200,000 clones, with roughly three quarters occurring once and the leading ten covering around 1.2%. Comments on this clone: The antigen is undetermined.

The CDR3 loop spans 14 amino acids. Germline CDR1 reads GTSNPN; CDR2 reads SVGIG (reference sequence). Deletions cut 2 bases from V and 3 bases from J, with 13 bases between. Study results and limitations: In vitro checks showed that three CMV-associated chains really do target CMV antigens. Clusters of TCRs from the first cohort tended to co-occur in the 120 or so validation repertoires (as a later analysis found). Most TCR sequences were uncommon, yet certain public TCRs appeared in many donors.

This TCR came from a woman in her 30s in good health and CMV-seronegative. The chain combines TRBV30 with TRBJ1-1; TRBD1 might be the D (6 bases). Sequencing used PBMCs. The CDR3 bases are TGTGCCTGGAGTCGATACAGGGATTACACTGAAGCTTTCTTT. It is translated as CAWSRYRDYTEAFF.